This T cell receptor (beta chain) was documented in a study of shared clonotypes between healthy human individuals. CDR1 is LNHNV and CDR2 is YYDKDF in the germline V gene (reference sequence). This CDR3 contains 15 residues. Trimming removed 3 bases from V and 3 bases from J, with 11 bases in between. Clones were sequenced by immunoSEQ multiplex PCR, and TCRdb holds only the in-frame ones, with some missing. The top ten hold roughly 0.39% of the sample, which has 2,500,000 or so clones, 93% seen once. Overall study results and limits: Genetic and exposure-history diversity was limited by the small donor number.

This clone was detected only once. Its cognate antigen is unknown. The receptor was derived from a man aged 18-30 years in good health. Some clones in this sample may be carry-over from other donors' samples. Material: naive CD4+ T cells from PBMCs. The subset denotes: CD45RA+ positively selected. The chain links TRBV15 to TRBJ1-4; D unclear. The CDR3 reads CATSRGRASNEKLFF. The CDR3 DNA sequence: TGTGCCACCAGCAGGGGGAGAGCGTCTAATGAAAAACTGTTTTTT. The full variable domain, in which reference TRBV15 and TRBJ1-4 provide the parts outside the CDR3, is DAMVIQNPRYQVTQFGKPVTLSCSQTLNHNVMYWYQQKSSQAPKLLFHYYDKDFNNEADTPDNFQSRRPNTSFCFLDIRSPGLGDTAMYLCATSRGRASNEKLFFGSGTQLSVL.